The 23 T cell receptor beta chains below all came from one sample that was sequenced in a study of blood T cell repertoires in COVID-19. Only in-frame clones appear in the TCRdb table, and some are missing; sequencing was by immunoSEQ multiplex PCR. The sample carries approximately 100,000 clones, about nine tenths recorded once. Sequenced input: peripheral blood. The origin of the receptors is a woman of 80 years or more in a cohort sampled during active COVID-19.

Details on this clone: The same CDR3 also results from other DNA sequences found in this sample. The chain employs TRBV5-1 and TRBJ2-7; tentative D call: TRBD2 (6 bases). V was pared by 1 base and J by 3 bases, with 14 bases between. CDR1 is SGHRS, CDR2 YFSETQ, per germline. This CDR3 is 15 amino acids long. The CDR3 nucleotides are TGCGCCAGCAGCTTGTCGGGCGGGGCAAGCTACGAGCAGTACTTC. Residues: CASSLSGGASYEQYF.

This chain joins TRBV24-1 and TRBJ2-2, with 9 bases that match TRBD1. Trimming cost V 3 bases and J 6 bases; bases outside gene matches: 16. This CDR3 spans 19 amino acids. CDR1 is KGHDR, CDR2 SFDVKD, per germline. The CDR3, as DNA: TGTGCCACCAGTGATCATCCGGGACAGGGAAACACGGGAGCCGGGGAGCTGTTTTTT. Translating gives CATSDHPGQGNTGAGELFF.

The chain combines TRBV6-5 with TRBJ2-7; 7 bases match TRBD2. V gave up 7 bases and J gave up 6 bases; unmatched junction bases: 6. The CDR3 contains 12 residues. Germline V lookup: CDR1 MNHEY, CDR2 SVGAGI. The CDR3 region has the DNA TGTGCCAGCACCACTGGACTAGGCGAGCAGTACTTC. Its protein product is CASTTGLGEQYF.

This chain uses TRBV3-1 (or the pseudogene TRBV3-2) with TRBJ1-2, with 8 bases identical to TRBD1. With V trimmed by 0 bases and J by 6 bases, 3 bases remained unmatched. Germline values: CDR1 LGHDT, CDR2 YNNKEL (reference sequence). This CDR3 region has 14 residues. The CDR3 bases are TGTGCCAGCAGCCAAGAAATCAGGGGGCATGGCTACACCTTC. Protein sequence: CASSQEIRGHGYTF.

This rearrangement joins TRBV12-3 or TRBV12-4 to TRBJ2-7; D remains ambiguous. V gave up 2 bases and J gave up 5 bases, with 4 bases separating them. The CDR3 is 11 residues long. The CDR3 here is CASSLSNEQYF. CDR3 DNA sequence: TGTGCCAGCAGTTTATCTAACGAGCAGTACTTC.

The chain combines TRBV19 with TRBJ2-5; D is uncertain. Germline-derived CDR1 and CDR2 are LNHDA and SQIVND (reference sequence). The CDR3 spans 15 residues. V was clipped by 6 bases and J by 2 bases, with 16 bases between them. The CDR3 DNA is TGTGCCAGTAGCCGCGGCAGAATTTTACAAGAGACCCAGTACTTC. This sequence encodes CASSRGRILQETQYF.

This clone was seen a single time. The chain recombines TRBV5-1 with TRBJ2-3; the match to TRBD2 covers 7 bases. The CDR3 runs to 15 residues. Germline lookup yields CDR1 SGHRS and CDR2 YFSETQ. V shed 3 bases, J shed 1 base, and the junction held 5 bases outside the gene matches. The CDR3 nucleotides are TGCGCCAGCAGCTGGGAGGGGCGGGGCACAGATACGCAGTATTTT. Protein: CASSWEGRGTDTQYF.

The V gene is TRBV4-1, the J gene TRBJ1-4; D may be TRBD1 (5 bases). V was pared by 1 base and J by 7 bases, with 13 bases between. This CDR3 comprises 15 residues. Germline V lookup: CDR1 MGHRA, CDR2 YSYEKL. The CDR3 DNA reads TGCGCCAGCAGCCAAGTGGGGCAGATTGGTGAAAAACTGTTTTTT. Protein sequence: CASSQVGQIGEKLFF.

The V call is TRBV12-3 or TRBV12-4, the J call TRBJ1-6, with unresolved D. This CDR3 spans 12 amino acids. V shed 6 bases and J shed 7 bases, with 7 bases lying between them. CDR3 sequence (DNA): TGTGCCAGCAGCTCACAGAATTCACCCCTCCACTTT. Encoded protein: CASSSQNSPLHF.

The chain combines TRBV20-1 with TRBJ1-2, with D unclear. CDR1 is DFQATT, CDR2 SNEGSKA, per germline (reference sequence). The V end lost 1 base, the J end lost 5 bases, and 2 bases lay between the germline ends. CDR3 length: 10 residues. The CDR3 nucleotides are TGCAGTGCTAGAGCTTATGGCTACACCTTC. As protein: CSARAYGYTF.

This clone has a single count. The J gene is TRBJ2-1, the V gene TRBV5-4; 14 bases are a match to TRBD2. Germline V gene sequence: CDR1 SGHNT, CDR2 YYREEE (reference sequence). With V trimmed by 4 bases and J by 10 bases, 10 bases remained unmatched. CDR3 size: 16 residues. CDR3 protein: CASSQRLAGGQEEQFF. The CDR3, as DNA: TGTGCCAGCAGCCAAAGACTAGCGGGGGGGCAGGAAGAGCAGTTCTTC.

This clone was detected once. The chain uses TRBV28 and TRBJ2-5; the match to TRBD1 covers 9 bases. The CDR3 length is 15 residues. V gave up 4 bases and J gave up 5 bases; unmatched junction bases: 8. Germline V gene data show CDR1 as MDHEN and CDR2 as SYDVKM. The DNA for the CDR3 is TGTGCCAGCAGTTGGGTCACAGGGGGCTCGGAGACCCAGTACTTC. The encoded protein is CASSWVTGGSETQYF.

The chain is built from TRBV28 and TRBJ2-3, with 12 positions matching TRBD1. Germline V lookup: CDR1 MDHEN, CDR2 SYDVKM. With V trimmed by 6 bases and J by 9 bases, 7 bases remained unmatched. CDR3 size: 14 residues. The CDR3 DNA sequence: TGTGCCAGCAGCTCCCCGGGACAGGGGGCAACGCAGTATTTT. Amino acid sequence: CASSSPGQGATQYF. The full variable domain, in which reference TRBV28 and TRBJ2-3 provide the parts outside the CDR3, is DVKVTQSSRYLVKRTGEKVFLECVQDMDHENMFWYRQDPGLGLRLIYFSYDVKMKEKGDIPEGYSVSREKKERFSLILESASTNQTSMYLCASSSPGQGATQYFGPGTRLTVL.

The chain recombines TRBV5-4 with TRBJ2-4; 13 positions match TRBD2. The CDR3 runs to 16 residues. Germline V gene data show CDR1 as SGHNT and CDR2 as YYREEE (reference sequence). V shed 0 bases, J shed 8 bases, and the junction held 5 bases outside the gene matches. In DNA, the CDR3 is TGTGCCAGCAGCTTGGGGACTAGCGGGAGTACAGACATTCAGTACTTC. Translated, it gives CASSLGTSGSTDIQYF. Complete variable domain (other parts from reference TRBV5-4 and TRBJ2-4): ETGVTQSPTHLIKTRGQQVTLRCSSQSGHNTVSWYQQALGQGPQFIFQYYREEENGRGNFPPRFSGLQFPNYSSELNVNALELDDSALYLCASSLGTSGSTDIQYFGAGTRLSVL.

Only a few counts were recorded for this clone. CDR3 in amino acids: CASRAGQEYNEQFF. The CDR3 region has the DNA TGTGCCAGCAGAGCGGGACAGGAATACAATGAGCAGTTCTTC. The chain couples TRBV6-5 to TRBJ2-1; TRBD1 is a possible D gene (8 bases). The CDR3 runs 14 residues. The germline CDR1 and CDR2 sequences are MNHEY and SVGAGI. V was pared by 6 bases and J by 4 bases, with 13 bases between.

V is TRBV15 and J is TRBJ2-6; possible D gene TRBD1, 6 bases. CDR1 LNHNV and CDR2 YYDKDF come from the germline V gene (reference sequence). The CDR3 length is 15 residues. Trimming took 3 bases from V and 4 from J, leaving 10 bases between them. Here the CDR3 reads CATSRTGNGANVLTF. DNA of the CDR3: TGTGCCACCAGCAGGACAGGCAACGGGGCCAACGTCCTGACTTTC. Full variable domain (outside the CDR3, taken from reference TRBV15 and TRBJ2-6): DAMVIQNPRYQVTQFGKPVTLSCSQTLNHNVMYWYQQKSSQAPKLLFHYYDKDFNNEADTPDNFQSRRPNTSFCFLDIRSPGLGDTAMYLCATSRTGNGANVLTFGAGSRLTVL.

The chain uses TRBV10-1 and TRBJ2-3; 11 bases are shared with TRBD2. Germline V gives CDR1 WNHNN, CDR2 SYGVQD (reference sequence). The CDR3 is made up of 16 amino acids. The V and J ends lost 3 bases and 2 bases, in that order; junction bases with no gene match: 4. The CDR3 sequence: CASSDLAGGHTDTQYF. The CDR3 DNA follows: TGCGCCAGCAGTGATCTAGCGGGGGGCCACACAGATACGCAGTATTTT.

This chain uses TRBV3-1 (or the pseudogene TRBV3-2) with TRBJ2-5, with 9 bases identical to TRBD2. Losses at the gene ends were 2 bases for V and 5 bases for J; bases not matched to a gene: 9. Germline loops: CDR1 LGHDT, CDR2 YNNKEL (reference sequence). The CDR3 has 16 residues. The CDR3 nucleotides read TGTGCCAGCAGCCAATGGGGTAGCGGGAGTCTGGAGACCCAGTACTTC. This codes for CASSQWGSGSLETQYF.

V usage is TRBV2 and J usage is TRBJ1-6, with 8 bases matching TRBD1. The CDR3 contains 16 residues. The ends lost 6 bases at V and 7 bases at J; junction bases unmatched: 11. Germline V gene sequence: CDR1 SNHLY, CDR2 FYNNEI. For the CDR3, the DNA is TGTGCCAGCAGCCTTGACAGGGGCCAACGGAATTCACCCCTCCACTTT. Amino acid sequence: CASSLDRGQRNSPLHF.

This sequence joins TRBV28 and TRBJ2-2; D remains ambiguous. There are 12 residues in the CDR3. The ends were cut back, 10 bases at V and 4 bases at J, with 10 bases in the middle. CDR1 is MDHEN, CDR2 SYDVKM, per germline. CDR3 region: CATWRVTGELFF. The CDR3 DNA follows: TGTGCCACATGGAGAGTCACCGGGGAGCTGTTTTTT.

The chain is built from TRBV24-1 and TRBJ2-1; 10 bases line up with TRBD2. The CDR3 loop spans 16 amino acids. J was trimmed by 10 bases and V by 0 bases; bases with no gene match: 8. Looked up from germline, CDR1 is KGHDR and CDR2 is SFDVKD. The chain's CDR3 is CATSDLSVAGGEEQFF. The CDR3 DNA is TGTGCCACCAGTGATTTGTCGGTAGCGGGGGGAGAAGAGCAGTTCTTC.

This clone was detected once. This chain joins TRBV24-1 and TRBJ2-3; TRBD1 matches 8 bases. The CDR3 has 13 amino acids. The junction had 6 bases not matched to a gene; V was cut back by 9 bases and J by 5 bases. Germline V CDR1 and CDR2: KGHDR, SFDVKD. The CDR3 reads CATQGAGGDTQYF. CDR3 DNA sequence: TGTGCCACCCAGGGGGCCGGTGGAGATACGCAGTATTTT.

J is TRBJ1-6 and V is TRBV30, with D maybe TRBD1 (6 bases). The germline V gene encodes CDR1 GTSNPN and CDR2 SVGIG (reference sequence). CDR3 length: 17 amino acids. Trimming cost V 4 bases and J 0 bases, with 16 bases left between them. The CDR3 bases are TGTGCCTGGATCCCCGGACAGCTTAACTCCTATAATTCACCCCTCCACTTT. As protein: CAWIPGQLNSYNSPLHF. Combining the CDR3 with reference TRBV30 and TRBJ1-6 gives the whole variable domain SQTIHQWPATLVQPVGSPLSLECTVEGTSNPNLYWYRQAAGRGLQLLFYSVGIGQISSEVPQNLSASRPQDRQFILSSKKLLLSDSGFYLCAWIPGQLNSYNSPLHFGNGTRLTVT.